The 27 T cell receptor beta chains presented below share a single source sample, sequenced in a study of cytomegalovirus exposure and HLA in healthy donors (TCRdb year 2017). Receptor amplification or capture employed the immunoSEQ multiplex PCR assay. A mixture of 60 forward primers for TCR Vbeta segments and 13 reverse primers for TCR Jbeta segments was used in the multiplex PCR. In TCRdb, the immuneACCESS table is reduced to in-frame sequences with V and J assigned. These tables do not hold every clone; where another copy was compared, an unresolved V gene accounts for under half, and the others remain unexplained. In this sample the table shows over 150,000 clones, 70% to 85% of which occur a single time. The top ten clones comprise 3.5% to 4.5% of the sample. Sequencing was performed on PBMCs. Every receptor here comes from a woman aged 55-69 years in good health and CMV-seropositive.

The rearrangement joins TRBV5-4 to TRBJ2-1; 9 nucleotides align to TRBD2. With V trimmed by 1 base and J by 7 bases, 9 bases remained unmatched. Germline assignment: CDR1 SGHNT and CDR2 YYREEE (reference sequence). The CDR3 has 16 amino acids. CDR3 nucleotides: TGTGCCAGCAGCTTGTGGGCGGGAGGGGGGCGGAATGAGCAGTTCTTC. This translates into CASSLWAGGGRNEQFF.

The J gene is TRBJ2-7, the V gene TRBV19; D may be TRBD1 (5 bases). The CDR3 consists of 13 residues. CDR1 is LNHDA and CDR2 is SQIVND in the germline V gene (reference sequence). V gave up 9 bases and J gave up 3 bases, with 15 bases separating them. CDR3 region: CASASGHFYEQYF. CDR3 nucleotides: TGTGCCAGCGCCTCCGGACACTTCTACGAGCAGTACTTC.

The V and J genes are TRBV6-1 and TRBJ2-5, with a weak D call TRBD1 (6 bases). Trimming removed 4 bases at V and 1 base at J, with 10 bases between. Per germline, CDR1 MNHNS and CDR2 SASEGT. This CDR3 has 14 residues. This CDR3 reads CASSVGAPQETQYF. The CDR3 DNA follows: TGTGCCAGCAGTGTGGGGGCGCCCCAAGAGACCCAGTACTTC.

The chain joins TRBV11-3 to TRBJ2-5; perhaps TRBD2 as D (6 bases). Germline CDR1 and CDR2: SGHNT and YENEEA. Trimming removed 1 base from V and 4 bases from J, with 7 bases in between. The CDR3 is 13 amino acids. The CDR3 nucleotides are TGTGCCAGCAGCTTAGGTAGCGGAGAGACCCAGTACTTC. Amino acid sequence: CASSLGSGETQYF.

The chain joins TRBV5-1 to TRBJ1-2; 7 bases fit TRBD1. The J segment lost 8 bases and the V segment lost 4 bases, leaving 11 bases of the junction unmatched. The length of the CDR3 is 14 residues. CDR1 is SGHRS and CDR2 is YFSETQ in the germline V gene. For the CDR3, the DNA is TGCGCCAGCAGCCTTACCACAGGGGAGGAAGGCTACACCTTC. Its protein is CASSLTTGEEGYTF.

The chain employs TRBV27 and TRBJ1-1; TRBD1 is a possible D gene (5 bases). The CDR3 runs to 13 residues. V dropped 7 bases and J dropped 5 bases, with 14 bases sitting between them. Germline V gives CDR1 MNHEY, CDR2 SMNVEV (reference sequence). The CDR3 loop reads CASTSRGRTEAFF. In DNA, the CDR3 is TGTGCCAGCACGTCAAGGGGTCGGACTGAAGCTTTCTTT.

The chain has TRBV9 and TRBJ2-7, with no clear D. Germline V gene lookup returns CDR1 SGDLS and CDR2 YYNGEE. The CDR3 is made up of 14 amino acids. V dropped 0 bases and J dropped 0 bases, with 7 bases sitting between them. CDR3 sequence reads: CASSVDLVSYEQYF. The CDR3 bases are TGTGCCAGCAGCGTAGATCTAGTCTCCTACGAGCAGTACTTC.

This clone occurred a few times. This sequence joins TRBV7-3 and TRBJ2-2; 8 nucleotides agree with TRBD2. CDR1 and CDR2 (germline): SGHTA, FQGTGA. The CDR3 is 15 residues long. With 5 bases clipped from V and 7 bases from J, the junction kept 9 bases outside the gene matches. CDR3 loop: CASSAGLARFGELFF. The CDR3, as DNA: TGTGCCAGCAGCGCTGGACTAGCTAGATTCGGGGAGCTGTTTTTT. The full variable domain, with the rest looked up from reference TRBV7-3 and TRBJ2-2, is GAGVSQTPSNKVTEKGKYVELRCDPISGHTALYWYRQSLGQGPEFLIYFQGTGAADDSGLPNDRFFAVRPEGSVSTLKIQRTERGDSAVYLCASSAGLARFGELFFGEGSRLTVL.

This clone was found once. The V call is TRBV5-6, the J call TRBJ1-2; D perhaps matches TRBD1 (5 bases). The ends were cut back, 5 bases at V and 0 bases at J, with 17 bases in the middle. This CDR3 has 16 residues. Germline V gene sequence: CDR1 SGHDT, CDR2 YYEEEE. In DNA form, the CDR3 reads TGTGCCAGCAGTAGTGTGGGGTGGGGCACTAACTATGGCTACACCTTC. Its protein is CASSSVGWGTNYGYTF. The variable domain in full, completed from reference TRBV5-6 and TRBJ1-2, reads DAGVTQSPTHLIKTRGQQVTLRCSPKSGHDTVSWYQQALGQGPQFIFQYYEEEERQRGNFPDRFSGHQFPNYSSELNVNALLLGDSALYLCASSSVGWGTNYGYTFGSGTRLTVV.

V usage is TRBV6-1 and J usage is TRBJ1-4; tentative D call: TRBD1 (6 bases). Trimming removed 6 bases at V and 4 bases at J, with 15 bases between. The CDR3 covers 15 residues. From germline, CDR1 is MNHNS and CDR2 SASEGT. As DNA, the CDR3 is TGTGCCAGCAGACCTCGGTCAGGGGTTAATGAAAAACTGTTTTTT. Amino acids: CASRPRSGVNEKLFF.

This chain links TRBV5-1 with TRBJ2-7, with D possibly matching TRBD2 (6 bases). The V end lost 4 bases, the J end lost 2 bases, and 10 bases lay between the germline ends. CDR1 and CDR2 (germline): SGHRS, YFSETQ. This CDR3 comprises 13 residues. The CDR3: CASSPGLTYEQYF. CDR3 nucleotide sequence: TGCGCCAGCAGCCCGGGACTTACCTACGAGCAGTACTTC. Drawing the rest from reference TRBV5-1 and TRBJ2-7, the complete variable domain is KAGVTQTPRYLIKTRGQQVTLSCSPISGHRSVSWYQQTPGQGLQFLFEYFSETQRNKGNFPGRFSGRQFSNSRSEMNVSTLELGDSALYLCASSPGLTYEQYFGPGTRLTVT.

This chain links TRBV19 with TRBJ2-1, with 7 bases identical to TRBD2. This CDR3 has 17 residues. J gave up 2 bases and V 0 bases, and 7 bases lay outside the gene matches. In germline, CDR1 is LNHDA, CDR2 SQIVND (reference sequence). CDR3 in DNA: TGTGCCAGTAGTATAGATGAGACTAGCAAGGCCTACAATGAGCAGTTCTTC. Protein product: CASSIDETSKAYNEQFF.

This sequence joins TRBV19 and TRBJ1-1; no definite D call. The CDR3 totals 14 residues. Germline CDR1 LNHDA, CDR2 SQIVND (reference sequence). With 2 bases removed from V and 1 base from J, the gap between germline ends came to 8 bases. For the CDR3, the DNA is TGTGCCAGTAGTATAACGTCGGGGAACACTGAAGCTTTCTTT. Translation: CASSITSGNTEAFF.

This clone was detected once. This chain joins TRBV19 and TRBJ2-7, with D possibly TRBD2 on 5 matching bases. V lost 5 bases to trimming and J lost 12 bases, with 20 bases between them. The germline V gene encodes CDR1 LNHDA and CDR2 SQIVND (reference sequence). This CDR3 comprises 13 residues. The CDR3 spells CASSLTESGYRYF. CDR3 nucleotide sequence: TGTGCCAGTAGTCTCACAGAAAGCGGATATCGGTACTTC.

The chain joins TRBV12-2 to TRBJ1-5; TRBD1 reflects the table's D call only, with no check against the DNA. TRBV12-2 is a pseudogene segment. The CDR3 sequence is 17 residues long. The CDR3 region is CASRSPPRQNSNQPQHF. The CDR3 nucleotides are TGTGCAAGTCGCTCCCCCCCGCGACAGAATAGCAATCAGCCCCAGCATTTT.

The chain is built from TRBV29-1 and TRBJ2-5, with 12 bases fitting TRBD2. The germline V gene has CDR1 SQVTM and CDR2 ANQGSEA. CDR3 length equals 14 residues. J lost 5 bases, V lost 7 bases, and 8 bases had no gene match. The CDR3, as DNA: TGCAGCGCAAAGCCGGGACTAGCGGGCGAGACCCAGTACTTC. This translates into CSAKPGLAGETQYF.

J is TRBJ2-7 and V is TRBV11-2; TRBD1 matches 9 bases. The CDR3 length is 15 residues. The ends lost 1 base at V and 6 bases at J; junction bases unmatched: 7. Germline CDR1 is SGHAT and CDR2 is FQNNGV. The CDR3 bases are TGTGCCAGCAGCTTAGCGGGACAGGGTGGTTCCGAGCAGTACTTC. It is translated as CASSLAGQGGSEQYF.

The gene calls are TRBV11-2 and TRBJ1-1; the D is unclear. The CDR3 is 11 residues long. Germline CDR1 reads SGHAT; CDR2 reads FQNNGV. V was cut by 5 bases and J by 4 bases, with 5 bases left in between. This CDR3 is CASSEGTEAFF. The DNA of the CDR3 is TGTGCCAGCAGCGAGGGCACTGAAGCTTTCTTT.

This sequence joins TRBV4-2 and TRBJ2-7; no clear D gene. This CDR3 is 12 amino acids long. CDR1 and CDR2 (germline): LGHNA, YNFKEQ. V was pared by 1 base and J by 6 bases, with 7 bases between. The CDR3 protein is CASSQVGSEQYF. For the CDR3, the DNA is TGTGCCAGCAGCCAAGTTGGCTCCGAGCAGTACTTC.

The chain recombines TRBV19 with TRBJ1-4; D might be TRBD1 (5 bases). CDR3 size: 14 residues. V lost 6 bases, J lost 4 bases, and 12 bases lay in between. Germline V gene data show CDR1 as LNHDA and CDR2 as SQIVND (reference sequence). The CDR3 region is CASRDSAFNEKLFF. In nucleotides, the CDR3 is TGTGCCAGTAGAGACAGTGCTTTTAATGAAAAACTGTTTTTT. Full variable domain (remainder filled in from reference TRBV19 and TRBJ1-4): DGGITQSPKYLFRKEGQNVTLSCEQNLNHDAMYWYRQDPGQGLRLIYYSQIVNDFQKGDIAEGYSVSREKKESFPLTVTSAQKNPTAFYLCASRDSAFNEKLFFGSGTQLSVL.

The chain combines TRBV18 with TRBJ2-1, with TRBD1 matching 7 bases. Germline CDR1 KGHSH, CDR2 LQKENI. Trimming removed 6 bases from V and 5 bases from J; junction bases left unmatched: 10. The CDR3 is 15 residues long. CDR3 loop: CASSLNWDRDNEQFF. DNA of the CDR3: TGTGCCAGCTCCCTTAATTGGGACAGAGACAATGAGCAGTTCTTC.

The chain uses TRBV18 and TRBJ1-1, with a tentative D call TRBD1 (6 bases). V was trimmed by 0 bases and J by 1 base, leaving 6 bases between them. This CDR3 spans 14 amino acids. CDR1 KGHSH and CDR2 LQKENI come from the germline V gene. CDR3 coding DNA: TGTGCCAGCTCACCACCCAGGGGGAACACTGAAGCTTTCTTT. Encoded protein: CASSPPRGNTEAFF.

This chain links TRBV12-2 with TRBJ1-2; the table's TRBD1 call for D was not verified on the DNA. TRBV12-2 is an annotated pseudogene. This CDR3 has 13 amino acids. The CDR3 bases are TGTGCAGGAATCCCAGGGGCGCCTAATGGCTACACCTTC. Translating gives CAGIPGAPNGYTF.

V is TRBV28 and J is TRBJ2-5, with a possible D match to TRBD1 (5 bases). The V end was cut by 8 bases, the J end by 2 bases, with 21 bases between. Germline CDR1 is MDHEN and CDR2 is SYDVKM. The CDR3 runs 16 residues. CDR3 amino acids: CASLTRRAREQETQYF. CDR3 DNA: TGTGCCAGCCTAACGCGCCGAGCCAGGGAACAAGAGACCCAGTACTTC.

The rearrangement links TRBV4-2 to TRBJ1-1; no definite D call. V lost 0 bases and J 0 bases, leaving 5 bases between the germline ends. The CDR3 runs 14 residues. The germline CDR1 and CDR2 sequences are LGHNA and YNFKEQ. CDR3 DNA sequence: TGTGCCAGCAGCCAAGAACAGCTGAACACTGAAGCTTTCTTT. Translation: CASSQEQLNTEAFF.

The chain carries TRBV28 and TRBJ2-6, with D unclear. The CDR3 sequence is 17 residues long. From germline, CDR1 is MDHEN and CDR2 SYDVKM. Deletions cut 6 bases from V and 0 bases from J, with 15 bases between. This CDR3 reads CASSPSYWSSGANVLTF. CDR3 DNA: TGTGCCAGCAGCCCCTCGTATTGGAGCTCTGGGGCCAACGTCCTGACTTTC.

The chain employs TRBV7-2 and TRBJ2-7; the match to TRBD1 covers 7 bases. The length of the CDR3 is 16 residues. Germline V gives CDR1 SGHTA, CDR2 FQGNSA. With V trimmed by 5 bases and J by 0 bases, 10 bases remained unmatched. The DNA for the CDR3 is TGTGCCAGCAGCCCCGACAGGGCTTCCCGCTCCTACGAGCAGTACTTC. As protein: CASSPDRASRSYEQYF.